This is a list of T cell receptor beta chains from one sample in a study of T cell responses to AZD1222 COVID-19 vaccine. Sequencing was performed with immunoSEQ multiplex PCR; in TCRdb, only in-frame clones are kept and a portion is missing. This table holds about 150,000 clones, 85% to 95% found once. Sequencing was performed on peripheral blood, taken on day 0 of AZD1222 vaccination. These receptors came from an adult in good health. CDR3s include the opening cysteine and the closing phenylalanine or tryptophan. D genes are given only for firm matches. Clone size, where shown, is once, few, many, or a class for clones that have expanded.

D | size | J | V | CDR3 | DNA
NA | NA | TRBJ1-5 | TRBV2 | CASRAGPSNQPQHF | TGTGCCAGCAGGGCGGGCCCTAGCAATCAGCCCCAGCATTTT
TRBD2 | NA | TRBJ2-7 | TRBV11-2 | CASSLGTSGGPFSYEQYF | TGTGCCAGCAGCTTAGGAACTAGCGGGGGACCTTTCTCCTACGAGCAGTACTTC
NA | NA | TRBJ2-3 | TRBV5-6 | CASSLRVYTDTQYF | TGTGCCAGCAGCTTGCGAGTGTACACAGATACGCAGTATTTT
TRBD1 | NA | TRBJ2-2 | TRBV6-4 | CASSVGQGATTGELFF | TGTGCCAGCAGTGTTGGGCAGGGGGCAACCACCGGGGAGCTGTTTTTT
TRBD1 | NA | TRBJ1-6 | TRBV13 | CASSLGTGYNSPLHF | TGTGCCAGCAGCCTAGGGACAGGATATAATTCACCCCTCCACTTT
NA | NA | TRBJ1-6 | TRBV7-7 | CASSSIGPSSYNSPLHF | TGTGCTAGCAGCTCGATAGGGCCGAGCTCCTATAATTCACCCCTCCACTTT
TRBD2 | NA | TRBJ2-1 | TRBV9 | CASSLVGGSGRAYNEQFF | TGTGCCAGCAGCCTCGTGGGGGGTAGCGGGAGGGCCTACAATGAGCAGTTCTTC
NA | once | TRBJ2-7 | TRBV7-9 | CASSFRQGAYEQYF | TGTGCCAGCTCCTTTCGGCAGGGAGCCTACGAGCAGTACTTC
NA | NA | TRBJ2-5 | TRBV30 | CAWRDQETQYF | TGTGCCTGGAGGGACCAAGAGACCCAGTACTTC
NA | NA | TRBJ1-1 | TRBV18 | CASSTDQQGTAFF | TGTGCCAGCTCAACAGACCAACAGGGTACGGCTTTCTTT
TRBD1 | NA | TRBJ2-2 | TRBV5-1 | CASSPRTGIGTGELFF | TGCGCCAGCAGCCCCCGGACAGGGATTGGTACCGGGGAGCTGTTTTTT
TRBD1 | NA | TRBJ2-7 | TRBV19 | CATRGSDPGSHEQYF | TGTGCCACCAGGGGGTCTGATCCGGGGAGCCACGAGCAGTACTTC
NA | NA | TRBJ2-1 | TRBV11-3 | CASSLGARTDNEQFF | TGTGCCAGCAGCTTAGGGGCCAGAACGGACAATGAGCAGTTCTTC
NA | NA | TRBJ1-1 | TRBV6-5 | CASRQGNTEAFF | TGTGCCAGCAGACAGGGTAACACTGAAGCTTTCTTT
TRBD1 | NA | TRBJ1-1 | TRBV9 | CASSPTSDRANTEAFF | TGTGCCAGCAGCCCAACCTCGGACAGGGCTAACACTGAAGCTTTCTTT
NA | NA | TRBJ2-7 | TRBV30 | CAWSVSGTLAEQYF | TGTGCCTGGAGTGTATCCGGGACCTTGGCCGAGCAGTACTTC
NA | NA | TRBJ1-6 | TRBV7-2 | CASSFRYSYHGSPLHF | TGTGCCAGCAGCTTCCGTTACAGCTACCACGGTTCACCCCTCCACTTT
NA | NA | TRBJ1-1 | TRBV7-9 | CASSLVYIANTEAFF | TGTGCCAGCAGCTTAGTATACATAGCGAACACTGAAGCTTTCTTT
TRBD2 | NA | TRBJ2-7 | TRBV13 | CASSSFGLVGYEQYF | TGTGCCAGCAGCTCCTTTGGACTAGTCGGCTACGAGCAGTACTTC
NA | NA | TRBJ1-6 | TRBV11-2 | CASSLAGLWGSPLHF | TGTGCCAGCAGCTTGGCAGGACTCTGGGGTTCACCCCTCCACTTT
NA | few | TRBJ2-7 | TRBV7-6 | CASSLEGSTRAEQYF | TGTGCCAGCAGCTTAGAAGGCTCCACTCGGGCCGAGCAGTACTTC
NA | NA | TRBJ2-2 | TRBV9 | CASRASGAPNTGELFF | TGTGCCAGCAGGGCTAGTGGGGCCCCGAACACCGGGGAGCTGTTTTTT
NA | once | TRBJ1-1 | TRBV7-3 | CASSSTGFTEAFF | TGTGCCAGCAGCTCCACAGGGTTCACTGAAGCTTTCTTT
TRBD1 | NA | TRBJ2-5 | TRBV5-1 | CASSLERQGSETQYF | TGCGCCAGCAGCTTGGAGAGACAGGGAAGCGAGACCCAGTACTTC
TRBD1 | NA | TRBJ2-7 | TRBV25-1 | CASSEYGQGPPYEQYF | TGTGCCAGCAGTGAATACGGACAGGGGCCCCCCTACGAGCAGTACTTC
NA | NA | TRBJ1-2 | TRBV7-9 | CASSLGEGNRYGYTF | TGTGCCAGCAGCTTAGGGGAGGGGAATCGGTATGGCTACACCTTC
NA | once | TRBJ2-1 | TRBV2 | CASPRDSYNEQFF | TGTGCCAGTCCCCGGGACTCTTACAATGAGCAGTTCTTC
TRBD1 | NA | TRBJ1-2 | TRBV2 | CASSPAGTGGRGYTF | TGTGCCAGCAGCCCTGCTGGGACAGGGGGCCGGGGCTACACCTTC
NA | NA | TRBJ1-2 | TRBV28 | CASSSQGEFFYGYTF | TGTGCCAGCAGTTCACAGGGAGAGTTCTTCTATGGCTACACCTTC
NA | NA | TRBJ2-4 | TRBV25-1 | CASSHLTGAKNIQYF | TGTGCCAGCAGTCATCTTACGGGGGCCAAAAACATTCAGTACTTC
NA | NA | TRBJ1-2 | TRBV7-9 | CASSLNPGLDGYTF | TGTGCCAGCAGCTTAAACCCAGGACTTGACGGCTACACCTTC
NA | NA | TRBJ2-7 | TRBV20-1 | CSASRQGSYEQYF | TGCAGTGCTAGTCGGCAGGGGTCCTACGAGCAGTACTTC
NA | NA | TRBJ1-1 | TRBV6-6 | CASSTQQQNTEAFF | TGTGCCAGCTCTACTCAACAGCAGAACACTGAAGCTTTCTTT
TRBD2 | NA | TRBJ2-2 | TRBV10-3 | CAISESGLLGELFF | TGTGCCATCAGTGAGTCGGGACTACTCGGGGAGCTGTTTTTT
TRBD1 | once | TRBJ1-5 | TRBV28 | CASSRSGTGTQPQHF | TGTGCCAGCAGTCGTTCCGGGACAGGGACTCAGCCCCAGCATTTT
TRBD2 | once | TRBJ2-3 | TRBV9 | CASTLAGTTFNTQYF | TGTGCCAGCACCCTAGCGGGGACGACCTTCAATACGCAGTATTTT
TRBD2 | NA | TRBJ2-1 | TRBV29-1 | CSVEDKGLARVRAYNEQFF | TGCAGCGTTGAAGATAAGGGACTAGCACGAGTGAGGGCCTACAATGAGCAGTTCTTC
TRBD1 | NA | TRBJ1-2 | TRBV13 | CASSLEGTGVGYTF | TGTGCCAGCAGCTTAGAGGGGACAGGGGTTGGCTACACCTTC
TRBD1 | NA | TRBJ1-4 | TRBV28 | CASSLRQGAGEKLFF | TGTGCCAGCAGTTTAAGGCAGGGGGCCGGGGAAAAACTGTTTTTT
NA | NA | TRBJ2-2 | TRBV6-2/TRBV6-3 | CASSNQYSGELFF | TGTGCCAGCAGTAACCAGTACTCCGGGGAGCTGTTTTTT
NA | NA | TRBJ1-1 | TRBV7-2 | CASSQLGVKGTEAFF | TGTGCCAGCAGCCAACTAGGGGTTAAGGGCACTGAAGCTTTCTTT
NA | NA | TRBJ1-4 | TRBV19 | CASSIDGPSGKLFF | TGTGCCAGTAGTATCGATGGACCATCGGGAAAACTGTTTTTT
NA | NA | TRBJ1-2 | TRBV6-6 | CASQRDGYTF | TGTGCCAGCCAGAGGGATGGCTACACCTTC
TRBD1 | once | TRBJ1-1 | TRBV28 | CASSLTGGRRTEAFF | TGTGCCAGCAGTTTGACAGGGGGCAGGAGGACTGAAGCTTTCTTT
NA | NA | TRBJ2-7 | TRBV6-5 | CASSYGGAGSYEQYF | TGTGCCAGCAGTTATGGCGGGGCAGGGTCCTACGAGCAGTACTTC
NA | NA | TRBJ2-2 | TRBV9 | CASSVDGGTSTGELFF | TGTGCCAGCAGCGTAGACGGCGGGACGAGCACCGGGGAGCTGTTTTTT
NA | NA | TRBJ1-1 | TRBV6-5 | CASSSLRDTEAFF | TGTGCCAGCAGTTCCCTCCGGGACACTGAAGCTTTCTTT
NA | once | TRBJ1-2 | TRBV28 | CASSPGTGYTF | TGTGCCAGCAGTCCCGGCACGGGCTACACCTTC
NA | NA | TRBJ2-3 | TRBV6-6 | CASSLPGSTDTQYF | TGTGCCAGCAGTCTGCCGGGATCCACAGATACGCAGTATTTT
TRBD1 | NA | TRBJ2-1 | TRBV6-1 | CASSEYRGSFF | TGTGCCAGCAGTGAATACAGGGGCTCTTTCTTC
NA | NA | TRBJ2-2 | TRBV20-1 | CSARGPGELFF | TGCAGTGCTAGAGGTCCCGGGGAGCTGTTTTTT
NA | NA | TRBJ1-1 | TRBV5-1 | CASSLVVNTEAFF | TGCGCCAGCAGCTTGGTGGTGAACACTGAAGCTTTCTTT
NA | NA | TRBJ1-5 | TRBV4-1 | CASSPGMLSNQPQHF | TGCGCCAGCAGCCCCGGTATGCTAAGCAATCAGCCCCAGCATTTT
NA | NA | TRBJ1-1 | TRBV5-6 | CASSSVRAAEAFF | TGTGCCAGCAGCTCCGTCAGGGCCGCTGAAGCTTTCTTT
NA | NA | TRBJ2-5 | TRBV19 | CASSIGDWEETQYF | TGTGCCAGTAGTATCGGGGACTGGGAAGAGACCCAGTACTTC
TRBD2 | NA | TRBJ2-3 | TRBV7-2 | CASSLFTGAGTSGNTQYF | TGTGCCAGCAGCTTGTTTACAGGTGCCGGGACTAGCGGTAATACGCAGTATTTT